This T cell receptor beta chain was found in a study of spatial heterogeneity in lung cancer. Overall study: There were, on average, more than nine raw-read appearances for each unique TCR and UMI combination.

V dropped 2 bases and J dropped 8 bases, with 9 bases sitting between them. This CDR3 is 12 amino acids long. Germline CDR1 LGHDT, CDR2 YNNKEL (reference sequence). Time point in this sample: sample taken at primary tumor resection. No cells were sorted before sequencing. The whole RNA sequenced was extracted from tumor, nontumor lung or frozen PBMC. Relative to its sample, this clonotype is medium-sized. Unique molecular identifiers tagged every individual TCR cDNA molecule. TCRdb itself ran the 5' RACE reads through MiXCR, one entry per CDR3 protein. The profile shows 1,500 to 2,500 distinct CDR3 sequences, 6.5% to 8.5% of them singletons.

This receptor was taken from a male donor with early-stage non-small cell lung cancer. This specimen consisted of normal lung tissue next to the tumor, obtained at surgery. V gene TRBV3-1 combines with J gene TRBJ1-2, with D unclear. The CDR3 bases are TGTGCCAGCAGCCAAACTTCTGGCGGCTACACCTTC. Translated, it gives CASSQTSGGYTF.